These 22 T cell receptor beta chains came from one sample sequenced in a study of patients and donors after allogeneic stem cell transplantation. MiXCR, applied by TCRdb to the RT-PCR reads, yields one record per CDR3 protein. In the table there are fewer than 250,000 distinct CDR3 sequences, less than 15% of which are singletons. The sequencing sample was made of blood, either unsorted or a sorted T cell fraction (not recorded which). The receptor set was obtained from a human donor who was either an allogeneic HSCT recipient or a stem cell or donor lymphocyte infusion donor (not recorded which). It is not recorded whose cells these are; they may come from a transplant donor.

Many counts were recorded for this clonotype. The chain combines TRBV11-2 with TRBJ2-2; D remains ambiguous. The germline gives CDR1 SGHAT, CDR2 FQNNGV. The CDR3 loop spans 15 amino acids. The germline V and J ends were trimmed by 5 bases and 0 bases, with 10 bases remaining between them. CDR3: CASSEARTNTGELFF. DNA of the CDR3: TGTGCCAGCAGCGAAGCCAGAACGAACACCGGGGAGCTGTTTTTT. Full variable domain (remainder filled in from reference TRBV11-2 and TRBJ2-2): EAGVAQSPRYKIIEKRQSVAFWCNPISGHATLYWYQQILGQGPKLLIQFQNNGVVDDSQLPKDRFSAERLKGVDSTLKIQPAKLEDSAVYLCASSEARTNTGELFFGEGSRLTVL.

This clonotype occurred a few times. The V call is TRBV18, the J call TRBJ2-1; maybe TRBD2 (5 bases). This CDR3 region has 12 residues. V was shortened by 5 bases and J by 5 bases, with 7 bases between the two germline ends. CDR1 is KGHSH and CDR2 is LQKENI in the germline V gene. CDR3 nucleotide sequence: TGTGCCAGCTCAACGGGGAACAATGAGCAGTTCTTC. Its protein is CASSTGNNEQFF.

The chain joins TRBV3-1 to TRBJ2-1; 7 bases match TRBD2. This CDR3 has 17 amino acids. V trimming: 2 bases; J trimming: 0 bases; junction bases outside the gene matches: 7. CDR1 is LGHDT, CDR2 YNNKEL, per germline (reference sequence). CDR3 DNA sequence: TGTGCCAGCAGCCAATCCAAGACTAGCTTCTCCTACAATGAGCAGTTCTTC. Protein product: CASSQSKTSFSYNEQFF.

To note about this clonotype: A read error may be the cause here, since a much bigger clone is one base away. The V and J genes are TRBV11-2 and TRBJ2-2; D gene unclear. The CDR3 loop spans 11 amino acids. Germline CDR1 SGHAT, CDR2 FQNNGV. V lost 5 bases, J lost 10 bases, and 8 bases lay in between. The CDR3 DNA reads as TGTGCCAGCAGCCCAGGCGAGGAGCTGTTTTTT. This sequence encodes CASSPGEELFF.

This clonotype was counted a few times. This rearrangement joins TRBV30 to TRBJ1-4; no clear D gene. The CDR3 is made up of 15 amino acids. The V gene lost 1 base and the J gene lost 6 bases, with 15 bases spanning the gap. CDR1 and CDR2 (germline): GTSNPN, SVGIG (reference sequence). The CDR3 region has the DNA TGTGCCTGGAGTGAGATGTTCCGGGTCGATGAAAAACTGTTTTTT. Amino acid sequence: CAWSEMFRVDEKLFF.

This clonotype was recorded only once. The chain links TRBV4-1 to TRBJ2-7, with 12 positions matching TRBD2. With V trimmed by 0 bases and J by 6 bases, 12 bases remained unmatched. The germline V gene has CDR1 MGHRA and CDR2 YSYEKL. This CDR3 is 18 amino acids long. Here the CDR3 DNA reads TGCGCCAGCAGCCAAGATACCGGGAGGCTAGCGGGAGGGGTCGAGCAGTACTTC. Translating gives CASSQDTGRLAGGVEQYF.

This clonotype showed up many times. V is TRBV12-3 or TRBV12-4 and J is TRBJ1-2; tentatively, D is TRBD1 (5 bases). V was clipped by 2 bases and J by 6 bases, with 13 bases between them. The CDR3 has 14 residues. DNA for the CDR3: TGTGCCAGCAGTTTATTAGGGCAGGGTGATGGCTACACCTTC. Translated: CASSLLGQGDGYTF.

A single count supports this clonotype. The gene calls are TRBV4-2 and TRBJ2-3, with TRBD2 identical over 10 bases. V lost 1 base and J lost 3; bases outside the gene matches: 1. The CDR3 length is 15 residues. Germline V lookup: CDR1 LGHNA, CDR2 YNFKEQ. The CDR3 DNA sequence: TGTGCCAGCAGCCAAGTAGCGGGGGGTACAGATACGCAGTATTTT. Protein sequence: CASSQVAGGTDTQYF.

The genes are TRBV6-2 or TRBV6-3 and TRBJ2-2, with 10 positions matching TRBD2. The CDR3 has 15 amino acids. In germline, CDR1 is MNHEY, CDR2 SVGEGT. Trimming removed 5 bases from V and 4 bases from J; junction bases left unmatched: 4. The CDR3 DNA sequence: TGTGCCAGCAGTGCACTAGCGGGGATCACCGGGGAGCTGTTTTTT. As protein: CASSALAGITGELFF.

The chain couples TRBV5-6 to TRBJ1-1; tentatively, D is TRBD1 (5 bases). V was shortened by 4 bases and J by 1 base, with 8 bases between the two germline ends. CDR3 size: 13 residues. Germline lookup yields CDR1 SGHDT and CDR2 YYEEEE. The CDR3 region is CASSEDRNTEAFF. Here the CDR3 DNA reads TGTGCCAGCAGCGAAGACAGGAACACTGAAGCTTTCTTT.

The chain joins TRBV18 to TRBJ1-3, with D maybe TRBD1 (5 bases). The CDR3 is 14 residues long. The germline V and J ends were trimmed by 4 bases and 2 bases, with 9 bases remaining between them. Germline loops: CDR1 KGHSH, CDR2 LQKENI. CDR3 nucleotides: TGTGCCAGCTCACTGGGGGTCGCTGGAAACACCATATATTTT. Its protein is CASSLGVAGNTIYF.

The chain employs TRBV7-9 and TRBJ2-3; D is unclear. Trimming stripped 1 base from V and 0 bases from J, with 8 bases between. Germline V CDR1 and CDR2: SEHNR, FQNEAQ (reference sequence). There are 15 residues in the CDR3. The CDR3 DNA is TGTGCCAGCAGCTTAGACGGCAGGAGCACAGATACGCAGTATTTT. It encodes CASSLDGRSTDTQYF.

This clonotype showed up just a few times. The genes are TRBV16 and TRBJ1-5; D possibly corresponds to TRBD1 (5 bases). V shed 7 bases and J shed 3 bases, with 10 bases lying between them. Germline V gene lookup returns CDR1 KGHSY and CDR2 FQNENV. This CDR3 is built from 13 residues. CDR3 sequence reads: CASTGDLNQPQHF. For the CDR3, the DNA is TGTGCCAGCACGGGGGACCTCAATCAGCCCCAGCATTTT. Looking up the rest from reference TRBV16 and TRBJ1-5 gives the full variable domain: GEEVAQTPKHLVRGEGQKAKLYCAPIKGHSYVFWYQQVLKNEFKFLISFQNENVFDETGMPKERFSAKCLPNSPCSLEIQATKLEDSAVYFCASTGDLNQPQHFGDGTRLSIL.

This clonotype was counted between two and nine times. The rearrangement links TRBV28 to TRBJ1-2; 7 bases line up with TRBD1. Germline V gene data show CDR1 as MDHEN and CDR2 as SYDVKM. The CDR3 totals 13 residues. The V gene end was trimmed by 6 bases and the J gene end by 6 bases; junction bases not matched to a gene: 7. The CDR3 here is CASRPGTVDGYTF. The CDR3 DNA sequence: TGTGCCAGCAGACCCGGGACAGTCGATGGCTACACCTTC.

This clonotype was detected many times. The chain carries TRBV25-1 and TRBJ1-1; D is uncertain. The V end lost 3 bases, the J end lost 1 base, and 15 bases lay between the germline ends. Germline values: CDR1 MGHDK, CDR2 SYGVNS. There are 16 residues in the CDR3. CDR3 sequence reads: CASSDEAGRWNTEAFF. DNA of the CDR3: TGTGCCAGCAGTGATGAGGCTGGGCGATGGAACACTGAAGCTTTCTTT.

In this sample, this clonotype turned up a few times. This rearrangement joins TRBV7-9 to TRBJ1-4, with no clear D. This CDR3 has 15 amino acids. CDR1 SEHNR and CDR2 FQNEAQ come from the germline V gene (reference sequence). Trimming left V 1 base short and J 5 bases short, with 11 bases between. Here the CDR3 DNA reads TGTGCCAGCAGCTTAGGCCAGCCAGGCAATGAAAAACTGTTTTTT. Its protein is CASSLGQPGNEKLFF.

V usage is TRBV7-6 and J usage is TRBJ2-3; tentatively, D is TRBD1 or TRBD2 (5 bases each). This CDR3 spans 14 amino acids. Trimming stripped 2 bases from V and 2 bases from J, with 8 bases between. Germline CDR1 is SGHVS and CDR2 is FNYEAQ. CDR3 DNA: TGTGCCAGCAGCTTAATGGGGGACACAGATACGCAGTATTTT. Protein: CASSLMGDTDTQYF. The full variable domain, its missing parts supplied by reference TRBV7-6 and TRBJ2-3, is GAGVSQSPRYKVTKRGQDVALRCDPISGHVSLYWYRQALGQGPEFLTYFNYEAQQDKSGLPNDRFSAERPEGSISTLTIQRTEQRDSAMYRCASSLMGDTDTQYFGPGTRLTVL.

The rearrangement uses TRBV6-6 and TRBJ2-7; D ambiguous. The CDR3 runs to 13 residues. V shed 2 bases and J shed 3 bases, with 8 bases lying between them. Germline V gives CDR1 MNHNY, CDR2 SVGAGI (reference sequence). CDR3 residues: CASSYGQFYEQYF. CDR3 bases: TGTGCCAGCAGTTACGGGCAGTTCTACGAGCAGTACTTC.

The chain carries TRBV28 and TRBJ1-3, with a possible D match to TRBD1 (5 bases). Trimming pared 6 bases from V and 0 bases from J, leaving 12 bases between. The length of the CDR3 is 15 residues. Germline CDR1 MDHEN, CDR2 SYDVKM. CDR3 sequence reads: CASRSGAFSGNTIYF. CDR3 DNA: TGTGCCAGCAGATCTGGGGCATTCTCTGGAAACACCATATATTTT.

This sequence joins TRBV11-2 and TRBJ2-5, with D possibly being TRBD2 (5 bases). This CDR3 is 13 amino acids long. Germline CDR1 SGHAT, CDR2 FQNNGV. The ends were cut back, 5 bases at V and 1 base at J, with 8 bases in the middle. The CDR3 sequence: CASSIGVQETQYF. The CDR3 coding sequence is TGTGCCAGCAGCATCGGGGTCCAAGAGACCCAGTACTTC.

This clonotype was detected a few times. The chain couples TRBV11-2 to TRBJ1-2; 7 bases fit TRBD1. Trimming at V came to 1 base and at J to 5 bases, leaving 7 bases not matched to a gene. There are 15 residues in the CDR3. CDR1 is SGHAT, CDR2 FQNNGV, per germline. Written as DNA, the CDR3 is TGTGCCAGCAGCTTAGTCCCAGGGGGTAGATATGGCTACACCTTC. The encoded protein is CASSLVPGGRYGYTF.

This clonotype was counted only a few times. The chain recombines TRBV5-1 with TRBJ1-1, with D maybe TRBD1 (6 bases). CDR1 is SGHRS and CDR2 is YFSETQ in the germline V gene. The CDR3 consists of 15 residues. Trimming took 3 bases from V and 1 from J, leaving 13 bases between them. The CDR3 coding sequence is TGCGCCAGCAGCTCCAGGGGCAGCCAGAACACTGAAGCTTTCTTT. It is translated as CASSSRGSQNTEAFF.